What follows describes a single T cell receptor (beta chain). This entry is derived from a study of blood T cell repertoires in COVID-19. Across the study: There were acute and convalescent COVID-19 samples, and they came from the United States, Italy and Spain. T cells, B-cell-depleted T cells, or PBMCs provided the cDNA or gDNA that served as material.

In the study's own analysis: Counts of nucleated cells, estimated from reference gene primer amplification, were obtained. Some clones are missing from TCRdb's copy, which holds only in-frame ones; the method was immunoSEQ multiplex PCR. Clonal size and the V and J genes are those of that table, whereas D and trimming came from the DNA. Among 150,000 to 200,000 clones listed, 80% to 90% were seen once. Trimming took off 2 bases at V and 1 base at J, with 11 bases between the two ends. Per germline, CDR1 MGHDK and CDR2 SYGVNS. This CDR3 has 15 residues. The sample consisted of peripheral blood. The origin of this receptor is a man between 65 and 85 years old with active or convalescent COVID-19. The chain recombines TRBV25-1 with TRBJ1-1; D remains unclear. As DNA, the CDR3 is TGTGCCAGCAGTGAAAGAGGGCCGAGGAACACTGAAGCTTTCTTT. Protein: CASSERGPRNTEAFF.